The 3 T cell receptor beta chains listed next were all sequenced from one sample in a study of CD8+CD57+ T cells in acquired aplastic anemia. Investigators profiled TCR beta VDJ and CDR3 from genomic DNA template. TCRdb re-called the reads through MiXCR, storing one row per CDR3 protein. The sample has around 190,000 distinct CDR3 sequences; around 60% are singletons. Sequenced: sorted CD4+, CD8+, or CD8+CD57+ T cells (not recorded which) from PBMCs. These receptors were obtained from a human donor in good health.

This rearrangement joins TRBV20-1 to TRBJ2-3; 13 bases align to TRBD2. The CDR3 is 15 residues long. Per germline, CDR1 DFQATT and CDR2 SNEGSKA (reference sequence). V lost 5 bases and J lost 5; bases outside the gene matches: 7. The CDR3 region has the DNA TGCAGTGCTCGTACTAGCGGGGGGGTTTTAGATACGCAGTATTTT. Amino acids: CSARTSGGVLDTQYF.

This clonotype was picked up a small number of times. The chain is built from TRBV5-6 and TRBJ2-3; 8 positions agree with TRBD2. CDR1 and CDR2 from the germline V gene are SGHDT and YYEEEE. CDR3 length: 15 residues. J was trimmed by 1 base and V by 5 bases; bases with no gene match: 6. The CDR3 spells CASRRGAKGTDTQYF. The CDR3 DNA reads as TGTGCCAGCAGGCGGGGGGCCAAGGGCACAGATACGCAGTATTTT.

The rearrangement uses TRBV5-1 and TRBJ1-1, with D possibly being TRBD1 (6 bases). Trimming took off 0 bases at V and 6 bases at J, with 15 bases between the two ends. Germline V gene data show CDR1 as SGHRS and CDR2 as YFSETQ. The CDR3 totals 15 residues. CDR3 in DNA: TGCGCCAGCAGCTTGGCAGCTGGACAGATAGCTGAAGCTTTCTTT. Translated, it gives CASSLAAGQIAEAFF.